Presented here are 13 T cell receptor beta chains from one specimen sequenced in a study of tumor-infiltrating lymphocytes in primary liver carcinoma. It was from about 19-30 mg of unsorted bulk tissue that RNA and DNA were co-extracted. Production of TCR beta cDNA used approximately 480 ng total RNA together with a constant-region primer. Each TCR beta library was derived from three nested multiplex PCR rounds that employed slightly modified ARM-PCR. The two initial PCR rounds, about 9 cycles each, used TRBV1-TRBV30 forward and C-beta reverse primers. TCRdb passed the multiplex PCR reads through MiXCR, listing each CDR3 protein once. The data hold some 120,000 distinct CDR3 sequences, with 55% to 75% observed a single time. The sequenced material came from liver tumor tissue from sampling region 3. The subset was: tumor region T3, left-lateral pole. These receptor sequences come from a woman aged 55 to 70 with primary liver carcinoma and hepatitis B virus infection.

With respect to this clonotype: This clone may be a read error of a much larger clone one base away. This sequence joins TRBV6-5 and TRBJ2-2; 8 bases align to TRBD1. This CDR3 contains 14 residues. CDR1 MNHEY and CDR2 SVGAGI come from the germline V gene. The CDR3 region has the DNA TGTGCCAGTCAGGGGGCATTGGGCACCGGGGAGCCGTTTTTT. This translates into CASQGALGTGEPFF.

CDR3: CASDLQGYYYEQYF. The CDR3 region has the DNA TGTGCCAGCGATCTACAGGGTTACTACTACGAGCAGTACTTC. The J gene is TRBJ2-7, the V gene TRBV12-3 or TRBV12-4; D is perhaps TRBD1 (6 bases). The V gene lost 8 bases and the J gene lost 3 bases, with 17 bases spanning the gap. The length of the CDR3 is 14 residues.

This clonotype was detected only a few times. This could be a read error, since a much larger clone is one nucleotide away. The V gene is TRBV29-1, the J gene TRBJ2-6, with a weak D call TRBD1 (5 bases). This CDR3 has 14 amino acids. The V gene's germline CDR1 is SQVTM and CDR2 ANQGSEA. The DNA of the CDR3 is TGCAGCGTTGGGACGAGCTCTGGGGCCAACGTCCCGACTTTC. Its translation is CSVGTSSGANVPTF.

In regard to this clonotype: A read error is possible here, since a much larger clone lies one base away. V is TRBV5-1 and J is TRBJ2-7; 9 positions agree with TRBD1. The CDR3 runs to 13 residues. Germline V gives CDR1 SGHRS, CDR2 YFSETQ. The CDR3 protein is CASSSGTGIEKYF. The CDR3 coding sequence is TGCGCCAGCAGCTCCGGGACAGGGATCGAGAAGTACTTC.

Comments on this clonotype: A much larger clone sits a single nucleotide away, making a read error possible. The V gene is TRBV6-1, the J gene TRBJ2-3, with a possible D match to TRBD1 (6 bases). The CDR3 consists of 13 residues. Germline V CDR1 and CDR2: MNHNS, SASEGT. The CDR3 region is CTSNRDNTDTQYF. CDR3 sequence (DNA): TGTACCAGCAACCGGGACAACACAGATACGCAGTATTTT.

Only a few counts were recorded for this clonotype. The chain employs TRBV5-1 and TRBJ2-2; D may be TRBD1 (6 bases). The V end lost 0 bases, the J end lost 6 bases, and 24 bases lay between the germline ends. Germline CDR1 is SGHRS and CDR2 is YFSETQ. The CDR3 consists of 19 residues. The CDR3 bases are TGCGCCAGCAGCTTGGCCAGGGGCGGAGCGACCCTTGTTCCCGGGGAGCTGTTTTTT. Amino acid sequence: CASSLARGGATLVPGELFF. Together with reference TRBV5-1 and TRBJ2-2, the CDR3 gives the full variable domain: KAGVTQTPRYLIKTRGQQVTLSCSPISGHRSVSWYQQTPGQGLQFLFEYFSETQRNKGNFPGRFSGRQFSNSRSEMNVSTLELGDSALYLCASSLARGGATLVPGELFFGEGSRLTVL.

This clonotype has at least ten counts. The CDR3 sequence is CASSLASSSSYNEQFF. The CDR3 DNA reads as TGCGCCAGCAGCTTGGCTAGCTCCAGCTCCTACAATGAGCAGTTCTTC. V usage is TRBV5-1 and J usage is TRBJ2-1; tentative D call: TRBD2 (5 bases). V was trimmed by 0 bases and J by 0 bases, leaving 10 bases between them. Germline V lookup: CDR1 SGHRS, CDR2 YFSETQ. This CDR3 comprises 16 residues.

Regarding this clonotype: A much larger clone differs from this one at a single base, so this may be a read error. The chain joins TRBV28 to TRBJ2-7; D may match TRBD1 or TRBD2 (7 bases each). This CDR3 has 14 amino acids. Germline CDR1 reads MDHEN; CDR2 reads SYDVKM. The CDR3 DNA follows: TGTGCCAGCAGGCGACAGGGAGGGTACTACGGGCAGTACTTC. It specifies CASRRQGGYYGQYF. Full variable domain (outside the CDR3, taken from reference TRBV28 and TRBJ2-7): DVKVTQSSRYLVKRTGEKVFLECVQDMDHENMFWYRQDPGLGLRLIYFSYDVKMKEKGDIPEGYSVSREKKERFSLILESASTNQTSMYLCASRRQGGYYGQYFGPGTRLTVT.

This clonotype was detected ten times or more. The V and J genes are TRBV12-3 or TRBV12-4 and TRBJ2-1; 11 nucleotides line up with TRBD2. J lost 3 bases, V lost 6 bases, and 4 bases had no gene match. The CDR3 covers 15 residues. The DNA for the CDR3 is TGTGCCAGCAGCCGTAGCGGGGGGGGCTACAATGAGCAGTTCTTC. This translates into CASSRSGGGYNEQFF.

The chain joins TRBV6-2 or TRBV6-3 to TRBJ2-7; TRBD1 aligns across 9 bases. With 8 bases clipped from V and 0 bases from J, the junction kept 14 bases outside the gene matches. In germline, CDR1 is MNHEY, CDR2 SVGEGT. The CDR3 spans 17 residues. The CDR3 is CASATPPGQGSSYEQYF. In nucleotides, the CDR3 is TGTGCCAGCGCTACCCCCCCCGGACAGGGGAGCTCCTACGAGCAGTACTTC.

Remarks on this clonotype: At one of its ends the junction is not consistent with the germline gene, which may arise from a read error. This chain connects TRBV7-9 to TRBJ2-1, with TRBD2 identical over 11 bases. Looked up from germline, CDR1 is SEHNR and CDR2 is FQNEAQ (reference sequence). This CDR3 region has 14 residues. In nucleotides, the CDR3 is TGTGCCAACAGCTTAGGACTAGCGGGTAATGAGCAGTTCTTC. Translated, it gives CANSLGLAGNEQFF. The variable domain in full, completed from reference TRBV7-9 and TRBJ2-1, reads DTGVSQNPRHKITKRGQNVTFRCDPISEHNRLYWYRQTLGQGPEFLTYFQNEAQLEKSRLLSDRFSAERPKGSFSTLEIQRTEQGDSAMYLCANSLGLAGNEQFFGPGTRLTVL.

V usage is TRBV28 and J usage is TRBJ2-7; TRBD1 matches 7 bases. Germline V gives CDR1 MDHEN, CDR2 SYDVKM. The CDR3 length is 14 residues. V was clipped by 2 bases and J by 2 bases; unmatched bases: 3. As DNA, the CDR3 is TGTGCCAGCAGTTTAGCAGGGGGTGCCTACGAGCAGTACTTC. This sequence encodes CASSLAGGAYEQYF.

As for this clonotype: Compared with germline, one end of the junction differs, possibly owing to a read error. The rearrangement links TRBV6-1 to TRBJ1-5; D unclear. Germline V CDR1 and CDR2: MNHNS, SASEGT. This CDR3 comprises 14 residues. CDR3 residues: CASSVTGEVQPQHF. The CDR3, as DNA: TGTGCCAGTAGTGTAACCGGCGAGGTTCAGCCCCAGCATTTT.